A single sample is the source of the 26 T cell receptor beta chains below, sequenced in a study of cytomegalovirus exposure and HLA in healthy donors. This PCR relied on a set of 60 Vbeta primers and 13 Jbeta primers. The protocol was immunoSEQ multiplex PCR, while the TCRdb copy is restricted to in-frame clones and leaves out a portion. The sample carries 150,000 or so clones, roughly four fifths recorded once. Sequencing used PBMCs. The receptor source for this set is a female donor in good health and CMV-seronegative.

This chain joins TRBV6-1 and TRBJ2-2; 9 bases match TRBD1. The germline CDR1 and CDR2 sequences are MNHNS and SASEGT. CDR3 length: 12 amino acids. The V gene end was trimmed by 10 bases and the J gene end by 5 bases; junction bases not matched to a gene: 2. The CDR3 nucleotides are TGTGCCACCGGGACAGGGACCGGGGAGCTGTTTTTT. It yields the protein CATGTGTGELFF.

V gene TRBV2 combines with J gene TRBJ1-1; D ambiguous. Germline V gene lookup returns CDR1 SNHLY and CDR2 FYNNEI. V was shortened by 7 bases and J by 4 bases, with 22 bases between the two germline ends. The CDR3 is 16 residues long. CDR3 protein: CASTQDFRDLGTEAFF. The CDR3 nucleotides are TGTGCCAGCACTCAAGACTTCCGGGATCTGGGCACTGAAGCTTTCTTT.

V is TRBV9 and J is TRBJ2-5, with D possibly TRBD2 on 6 matching bases. Germline values: CDR1 SGDLS, CDR2 YYNGEE. The CDR3 runs to 16 residues. V shed 0 bases and J shed 1 base, with 13 bases lying between them. CDR3 amino acids: CASSVGAAGRQETQYF. The CDR3 DNA follows: TGTGCCAGCAGCGTAGGAGCTGCGGGGCGCCAAGAGACCCAGTACTTC. Full variable domain (rest looked up from reference TRBV9 and TRBJ2-5): DSGVTQTPKHLITATGQRVTLRCSPRSGDLSVYWYQQSLDQGLQFLIQYYNGEERAKGNILERFSAQQFPDLHSELNLSSLELGDSALYFCASSVGAAGRQETQYFGPGTRLLVL.

The gene calls are TRBV7-2 and TRBJ2-1, with 7 bases matching TRBD1. Per the germline V gene, CDR1 is SGHTA and CDR2 is FQGNSA. Losses at the gene ends were 5 bases for V and 7 bases for J; bases not matched to a gene: 8. There are 14 residues in the CDR3. The CDR3 DNA sequence: TGTGCCAGCAGCCCCAGGACAGGCGGAAATGAGCAGTTCTTC. It translates to CASSPRTGGNEQFF.

The gene calls are TRBV7-8 and TRBJ1-2; a weak D match, TRBD1 (6 bases). CDR3 size: 17 residues. CDR1 and CDR2 from the germline V gene are SGHVS and FQNEAQ. Trimming took off 1 base at V and 8 bases at J, with 23 bases between the two ends. The CDR3 protein is CASSLEVRGRGTQGYTF. CDR3 sequence (DNA): TGTGCCAGCAGCTTAGAGGTCAGGGGCAGGGGAACTCAGGGCTACACCTTC.

Only a few counts were recorded for this clone. This chain connects TRBV7-6 to TRBJ2-5, with 15 bases lining up with TRBD2. Germline CDR1 reads SGHVS; CDR2 reads FNYEAQ. The CDR3 covers 17 residues. V lost 5 bases and J lost 3; bases outside the gene matches: 7. The CDR3 is CASSLGTSGGLEETQYF. Here the CDR3 DNA reads TGTGCCAGCAGCCTAGGGACTAGCGGGGGGTTGGAAGAGACCCAGTACTTC.

The CDR3 coding sequence is TGTGCCAGCAGCGCGACCGGGACAGGGAACACTGAAGCTTTCTTT. Its translation is CASSATGTGNTEAFF. The chain couples TRBV9 to TRBJ1-1, with TRBD1 identical over 8 bases. Germline trimming cut 3 bases from V and 1 base from J; bases unmatched to any gene: 5. Looked up from germline, CDR1 is SGDLS and CDR2 is YYNGEE. The length of the CDR3 is 15 residues.

This sequence joins TRBV27 and TRBJ2-5; D might be TRBD1 (5 bases). The CDR3 is made up of 13 amino acids. The germline CDR1 and CDR2 sequences are MNHEY and SMNVEV (reference sequence). V lost 2 bases and J 7 bases, leaving 11 bases between the germline ends. The CDR3 here is CASSLDSGGTQYF. CDR3 coding DNA: TGTGCCAGCAGTTTAGACAGTGGTGGGACCCAGTACTTC.

This clone was recorded only once. The chain links TRBV27 to TRBJ2-7, with 8 positions matching TRBD2. The germline V gene encodes CDR1 MNHEY and CDR2 SMNVEV (reference sequence). This CDR3 contains 15 residues. Trimming at V came to 6 bases and at J to 5 bases, leaving 12 bases not matched to a gene. CDR3 loop: CASSRRGGREDEQYF. For the CDR3, the DNA is TGTGCCAGCAGCCGTCGGGGGGGGCGGGAGGACGAGCAGTACTTC.

This clone is a singleton in its sample. V and J are TRBV6-5 and TRBJ2-7; a possible D gene is TRBD1 (7 bases). Trimming shortened V by 4 bases and J by 6 bases, and 16 bases separated the two germline ends. The CDR3 extends over 14 amino acids. Germline V CDR1 and CDR2: MNHEY, SVGAGI. The chain's CDR3 is CASSSQGGGSEQYF. The CDR3 DNA is TGTGCCAGCAGTTCTCAGGGGGGTGGGTCCGAGCAGTACTTC.

There are a few counts of this clone. The CDR3 protein is CASSHPAQGRTYEQYF. CDR3 coding DNA: TGTGCCAGCAGCCACCCCGCACAGGGTAGAACCTACGAGCAGTACTTC. The genes are TRBV14 and TRBJ2-7; D is perhaps TRBD1 (6 bases). There are 16 residues in the CDR3. The V end was cut by 3 bases, the J end by 2 bases, with 17 bases between. Per germline, CDR1 SGHDN and CDR2 FVKESK.

This chain uses TRBV2 with TRBJ2-7, with D tentatively TRBD1 (5 bases). The CDR3 extends over 12 amino acids. Germline values: CDR1 SNHLY, CDR2 FYNNEI. V was shortened by 6 bases and J by 2 bases, with 8 bases between the two germline ends. The CDR3 is CASRQVAYEQYF. The CDR3 region has the DNA TGTGCCAGCAGACAGGTCGCCTACGAGCAGTACTTC. Full variable domain (rest looked up from reference TRBV2 and TRBJ2-7): EPEVTQTPSHQVTQMGQEVILRCVPISNHLYFYWYRQILGQKVEFLVSFYNNEISEKSEIFDDQFSVERPDGSNFTLKIRSTKLEDSAMYFCASRQVAYEQYFGPGTRLTVT.

This rearrangement joins TRBV12-2 to TRBJ1-1; the D segment call TRBD1 is taken from the table without a DNA check. TRBV12-2 has pseudogene status. The CDR3 is made up of 15 amino acids. Here the CDR3 DNA reads TGTGCAAGTCGCTCCGGGCCCTTCAAGGGGACTGAAGCTTTCTTT. It encodes CASRSGPFKGTEAFF.

The chain links TRBV5-1 to TRBJ2-5, with 8 bases aligning to TRBD2. This CDR3 has 17 amino acids. Germline CDR1 and CDR2: SGHRS and YFSETQ. The V gene end was trimmed by 4 bases and the J gene end by 5 bases; junction bases not matched to a gene: 16. CDR3 protein: CASSPSSSHSGVETQYF. DNA of the CDR3: TGCGCCAGCAGCCCCAGTAGTAGCCATAGCGGGGTCGAGACCCAGTACTTC.

This sequence joins TRBV19 and TRBJ2-7, with 10 bases identical to TRBD1. V shed 5 bases, J shed 2 bases, and the junction held 6 bases outside the gene matches. Germline V gives CDR1 LNHDA, CDR2 SQIVND (reference sequence). This CDR3 has 15 residues. CDR3 sequence reads: CASSLDRGTPYEQYF. The CDR3 nucleotides are TGTGCCAGTAGTTTGGACAGGGGGACTCCCTACGAGCAGTACTTC.

A note on this clone: The CDR3 does not close with the conserved phenylalanine or tryptophan, likely indicating a read error. The V and J genes are TRBV7-9 and TRBJ2-7, with 12 nucleotides matching TRBD1. The trim removed 3 bases at V and 2 bases at J, leaving 2 bases unmatched. The CDR3 is 15 residues long. Germline CDR1 SEHNR, CDR2 FQNEAQ (reference sequence). CDR3 in DNA: TGTGCCAGCAGCTTTGGGACAGGGGGCGCCTACGAGCAGTACCTC. It is translated as CASSFGTGGAYEQYL.

A note on this clone: The junction differs from germline at one of its ends, possibly a read error. The chain recombines TRBV29-1 with TRBJ2-1; the D is unclear. Germline CDR1 reads SQVTM; CDR2 reads ANQGSEA. The CDR3 is 11 residues long. The CDR3 region is CSVHWIGYLVF. As DNA, the CDR3 is TGCAGCGTTCATTGGATCGGGTATCTGGTCTTC.

This sequence joins TRBV6-1 and TRBJ2-7, with D tentatively TRBD1 (5 bases). The V gene's germline CDR1 is MNHNS and CDR2 SASEGT. CDR3 length: 13 residues. V lost 7 bases and J 1 base, leaving 11 bases between the germline ends. Here the CDR3 reads CASKKGNSYEQYF. CDR3 coding DNA: TGTGCCAGCAAAAAGGGGAATTCCTACGAGCAGTACTTC.

The J gene is TRBJ2-3, the V gene TRBV6-4; 8 nucleotides match TRBD2. Unmatched junction bases numbered 3, after V lost 0 bases and J lost 1 base. The germline V gene encodes CDR1 MRHNA and CDR2 SNTAGT. This CDR3 has 16 residues. This chain's CDR3 is CASSDSSGGGTDTQYF. DNA of the CDR3: TGTGCCAGCAGTGACTCTTCGGGGGGGGGCACAGATACGCAGTATTTT.

The chain couples TRBV28 to TRBJ2-1; the D is unclear. CDR3 length: 13 amino acids. From germline, CDR1 is MDHEN and CDR2 SYDVKM. Deletions cut 3 bases from V and 8 bases from J, with 11 bases between. The CDR3 region has the DNA TGTGCCAGCAGTTTTGGCCCCCCCCATGAGCAGTTCTTC. Amino acid sequence: CASSFGPPHEQFF.

This clone was observed a handful of times. This chain joins TRBV5-8 and TRBJ2-5, with 12 bases lining up with TRBD2. The germline V gene has CDR1 SGHTS and CDR2 YDEGEE. The J segment lost 4 bases and the V segment lost 4 bases, leaving 5 bases of the junction unmatched. The CDR3 consists of 15 residues. CDR3 residues: CASSPSGLAGETQYF. In DNA, the CDR3 is TGTGCCAGCAGCCCTTCGGGACTAGCGGGAGAGACCCAGTACTTC.

The chain links TRBV19 to TRBJ2-3, with a possible D match to TRBD2 (6 bases). The germline CDR1 and CDR2 sequences are LNHDA and SQIVND (reference sequence). The length of the CDR3 is 15 residues. Between the trimmed V and J ends, which lost 8 bases and 2 bases, there was a span of 17 bases. As DNA, the CDR3 is TGTGCCAGTTCCTCGGGGGAACAACACACAGATACGCAGTATTTT. Protein: CASSSGEQHTDTQYF.

This clone occurred a few times. The chain links TRBV14 to TRBJ1-1; TRBD1 is a possible D gene (5 bases). This CDR3 comprises 16 residues. Germline CDR1 and CDR2: SGHDN and FVKESK. V was trimmed by 4 bases and J by 2 bases, leaving 17 bases between them. The CDR3: CASSLRLGQGNTEAFF. CDR3 DNA: TGTGCCAGCAGCCTTCGTTTGGGGCAGGGTAACACTGAAGCTTTCTTT. The whole variable domain, remainder taken from reference TRBV14 and TRBJ1-1, is EAGVTQFPSHSVIEKGQTVTLRCDPISGHDNLYWYRRVMGKEIKFLLHFVKESKQDESGMPNNRFLAERTGGTYSTLKVQPAELEDSGVYFCASSLRLGQGNTEAFFGQGTRLTVV.

This rearrangement joins TRBV30 to TRBJ2-5; 13 nucleotides align to TRBD2. Germline V gene data show CDR1 as GTSNPN and CDR2 as SVGIG (reference sequence). The length of the CDR3 is 15 residues. V was clipped by 2 bases and J by 6 bases; unmatched bases: 6. CDR3 in DNA: TGTGCCTGGAGTACCGGGACTAGCGGGATCCAGACCCAGTACTTC. Its protein product is CAWSTGTSGIQTQYF.

This chain uses TRBV9 with TRBJ1-1; no definite D call. Between the trimmed V and J ends, which lost 0 bases and 14 bases, there was a span of 20 bases. The CDR3 is made up of 14 amino acids. The germline V gene has CDR1 SGDLS and CDR2 YYNGEE. CDR3 residues: CASSVGEDLRGVFF. CDR3 in DNA: TGTGCCAGCAGCGTAGGGGAAGACCTCCGCGGGGTCTTCTTT.

This chain links TRBV5-6 with TRBJ1-5, with D perhaps TRBD1 (5 bases). Germline CDR1 SGHDT, CDR2 YYEEEE. Trimming stripped 6 bases from V and 2 bases from J, with 21 bases between. The CDR3 runs 17 residues. Here the CDR3 reads CASTWGGGGLGNQPQHF. CDR3 nucleotides: TGTGCCAGCACGTGGGGCGGGGGGGGATTGGGCAATCAGCCCCAGCATTTT.